These 22 T cell receptor beta chains originate from one sample sequenced in a study of response to subunit inactivated influenza vaccine. TCRdb independently ran MiXCR on the RT-PCR reads; one entry per CDR3 protein. This table has approximately 200,000 distinct CDR3 sequences, under 15% appearing once. The sample in question was CD8+ T cells sorted from PBMCs, obtained around 5 days after vaccination. The receptors originated from a man in his fifties or sixties who received an inactivated influenza vaccine.

J is TRBJ1-4 and V is TRBV2, with D possibly matching TRBD1 (5 bases). The germline V gene encodes CDR1 SNHLY and CDR2 FYNNEI. V shed 0 bases and J shed 14 bases, with 19 bases lying between them. The CDR3 totals 15 residues. For the CDR3, the DNA is TGTGCCAGCAGTGAAGCGTCCCTCGGGGGGATTTACCTGTTTTTT. This encodes CASSEASLGGIYLFF.

V gene TRBV4-3 combines with J gene TRBJ2-1, with D tentatively TRBD2 (5 bases). Germline assignment: CDR1 LGHNA and CDR2 YSLEER. The CDR3 totals 15 residues. The ends were cut back, 1 base at V and 3 bases at J, with 10 bases in the middle. The CDR3 spells CASSQVARDYNEQFF. The CDR3 DNA reads as TGCGCCAGCAGCCAAGTAGCCCGGGACTACAATGAGCAGTTCTTC.

DNA of the CDR3: TGTGCCAGCAGCTTATTGGCTAGCGGGAGGGCCGATGAGCAGTTCTTC. This encodes CASSLLASGRADEQFF. The chain couples TRBV7-9 to TRBJ2-1; 12 nucleotides line up with TRBD2. V lost 2 bases, J lost 8 bases, and 7 bases stayed unmatched. The CDR3 totals 16 residues. In germline, CDR1 is SEHNR, CDR2 FQNEAQ (reference sequence). The entire variable domain, with the rest obtained from reference TRBV7-9 and TRBJ2-1, is as follows: DTGVSQNPRHKITKRGQNVTFRCDPISEHNRLYWYRQTLGQGPEFLTYFQNEAQLEKSRLLSDRFSAERPKGSFSTLEIQRTEQGDSAMYLCASSLLASGRADEQFFGPGTRLTVL.

This clonotype has at least ten counts. CDR3 DNA sequence: TGTGCCAGCAGCCTCGCAGGGTATTTT. This translates into CASSLAGYF. The J gene is TRBJ2-3, the V gene TRBV5-8, with unresolved D. The CDR3 extends over 9 amino acids. Trimming took off 4 bases at V and 14 bases at J, with 8 bases between the two ends. CDR1 is SGHTS, CDR2 YDEGEE, per germline.

This chain joins TRBV20-1 and TRBJ1-4, with 7 bases lining up with TRBD1. V lost 6 bases and J lost 6; bases outside the gene matches: 7. Germline CDR1 reads DFQATT; CDR2 reads SNEGSKA (reference sequence). The CDR3 is made up of 13 amino acids. The DNA for the CDR3 is TGCAGTGCCGTTGAAGACAGGGATGAAAAACTGTTTTTT. Translation: CSAVEDRDEKLFF.

V gene TRBV19 combines with J gene TRBJ2-2; D uncertain. V was pared by 10 bases and J by 0 bases, with 12 bases between. The CDR3 sequence is 14 residues long. Per the germline V gene, CDR1 is LNHDA and CDR2 is SQIVND (reference sequence). CDR3 coding DNA: TGTGCCACGACCGTCGACCCGAACACCGGGGAGCTGTTTTTT. The encoded protein is CATTVDPNTGELFF.

This chain joins TRBV5-1 and TRBJ2-1; tentatively, D is TRBD2 (6 bases). CDR1 and CDR2 from the germline V gene are SGHRS and YFSETQ. V was cut by 3 bases and J by 4 bases, with 14 bases left in between. This CDR3 has 15 amino acids. CDR3 sequence: CASSSRERGYNEQFF. The DNA of the CDR3 is TGCGCCAGCAGCTCCCGGGAGCGTGGGTACAATGAGCAGTTCTTC.

This clonotype turned up a few times. V gene TRBV30 combines with J gene TRBJ2-5; possibly TRBD2 for D (7 bases). Germline V gene lookup returns CDR1 GTSNPN and CDR2 SVGIG (reference sequence). Deletions cut 0 bases from V and 4 bases from J, with 12 bases between. This CDR3 spans 14 amino acids. The CDR3 loop reads CAWSVGRGVETQYF. The DNA for the CDR3 is TGTGCCTGGAGTGTAGGGAGGGGGGTAGAGACCCAGTACTTC.

This clonotype was picked up a small number of times. In nucleotides, the CDR3 is TGTGCCAGCAGTTCCCCCGTTTTTAGGGGAGGTGGAAACACCATATATTTT. It encodes CASSSPVFRGGGNTIYF. The chain couples TRBV28 to TRBJ1-3, with D perhaps TRBD1 (5 bases). This CDR3 has 17 residues. Trimming removed 4 bases at V and 3 bases at J, with 19 bases between. From germline, CDR1 is MDHEN and CDR2 SYDVKM.

This rearrangement joins TRBV2 to TRBJ2-5; 7 bases are shared with TRBD1. V shed 6 bases, J shed 5 bases, and the junction held 9 bases outside the gene matches. Germline V lookup: CDR1 SNHLY, CDR2 FYNNEI. This CDR3 has 14 residues. As DNA, the CDR3 is TGTGCCAGCAGGAAGGGGGCTATAGAGGAGACCCAGTACTTC. It encodes CASRKGAIEETQYF. The full variable domain, rest sourced from reference TRBV2 and TRBJ2-5, is EPEVTQTPSHQVTQMGQEVILRCVPISNHLYFYWYRQILGQKVEFLVSFYNNEISEKSEIFDDQFSVERPDGSNFTLKIRSTKLEDSAMYFCASRKGAIEETQYFGPGTRLLVL.

This clonotype showed up many times. The V gene is TRBV5-1, the J gene TRBJ2-7, with D tentatively TRBD1 (6 bases). Germline CDR1 and CDR2: SGHRS and YFSETQ. The CDR3 runs to 13 residues. V was pared by 7 bases and J by 1 base, with 12 bases between. CDR3: CASRSTGSYEQYF. The DNA of the CDR3 is TGCGCCAGCCGATCGACAGGATCCTACGAGCAGTACTTC.

This clonotype was counted a few times. The chain recombines TRBV4-1 with TRBJ1-1; 9 positions match TRBD1. J lost 1 base, V lost 4 bases, and 1 base had no gene match. CDR1 is MGHRA, CDR2 YSYEKL, per germline. The CDR3 totals 14 residues. CDR3 amino acids: CASSPGQGNTEAFF. In DNA, the CDR3 is TGCGCCAGCAGCCCGGGACAGGGGAACACTGAAGCTTTCTTT.

This clonotype was counted only a few times. This chain connects TRBV4-1 to TRBJ2-5; D uncertain. The CDR3 is made up of 14 amino acids. The germline gives CDR1 MGHRA, CDR2 YSYEKL. The V and J ends lost 1 base and 4 bases respectively, with 10 bases between them. This CDR3 is CASSQVNNGETQYF. The CDR3 nucleotides read TGCGCCAGCAGCCAAGTAAACAACGGAGAGACCCAGTACTTC.

The chain links TRBV5-6 to TRBJ2-5, with 9 bases that match TRBD1. The CDR3 length is 19 residues. CDR1 and CDR2 (germline): SGHDT, YYEEEE. V gave up 3 bases and J gave up 0 bases; unmatched junction bases: 15. This CDR3 is CASSWDRDLSHWYQETQYF. The CDR3, as DNA: TGTGCCAGCAGCTGGGACAGGGACCTTTCGCACTGGTACCAAGAGACCCAGTACTTC.

The chain combines TRBV7-8 with TRBJ2-7, with TRBD2 matching 9 bases. This CDR3 spans 16 amino acids. Germline CDR1 SGHVS, CDR2 FQNEAQ. With 5 bases clipped from V and 0 bases from J, the junction kept 8 bases outside the gene matches. CDR3 nucleotides: TGTGCCAGCAGCCCCTTAGCGGGGGTGGTCTCCTACGAGCAGTACTTC. It translates to CASSPLAGVVSYEQYF. Supplemented by reference TRBV7-8 and TRBJ2-7, the full variable domain reads GAGVSQSPRYKVAKRGQDVALRCDPISGHVSLFWYQQALGQGPEFLTYFQNEAQLDKSGLPSDRFFAERPEGSVSTLKIQRTQQEDSAVYLCASSPLAGVVSYEQYFGPGTRLTVT.

The rearrangement uses TRBV6-1 and TRBJ1-5; TRBD1 matches at 11 bases. This CDR3 is built from 16 residues. In germline, CDR1 is MNHNS, CDR2 SASEGT. J was trimmed by 4 bases and V by 5 bases; bases with no gene match: 7. CDR3 sequence: CASSKGTGGGNQPQHF. The CDR3 bases are TGTGCCAGCAGTAAAGGGACAGGGGGTGGTAATCAGCCCCAGCATTTT.

This clonotype showed up just a few times. This chain connects TRBV12-3 or TRBV12-4 to TRBJ1-1; D might be TRBD1 (5 bases). The CDR3 totals 13 residues. Trimming removed 7 bases from V and 4 bases from J, with 13 bases in between. The CDR3 spells CASTLTGGTEAFF. CDR3 DNA: TGTGCCAGCACCTTAACGGGGGGCACTGAAGCTTTCTTT.

This clonotype was seen a handful of times. The chain has TRBV5-1 and TRBJ1-1, with 7 bases matching TRBD1. CDR3 size: 14 residues. Trimming cost V 4 bases and J 4 bases; bases outside gene matches: 7. In germline, CDR1 is SGHRS, CDR2 YFSETQ. As DNA, the CDR3 is TGCGCCAGCAGCATGCAGGGGGAGGCCACTGAAGCTTTCTTT. This translates into CASSMQGEATEAFF.

Notes on this clonotype: The germline gene is not matched at one end of the junction; a read error may be the cause. The V and J genes are TRBV5-1 and TRBJ2-1, with 13 bases that match TRBD2. Germline lookup yields CDR1 SGHRS and CDR2 YFSETQ. The CDR3 consists of 17 residues. Here the CDR3 DNA reads TGCGCCAGCAGTTTGGTACTAGCGGGAGGGCCCTACAATGAGCAGTTCTTC. Translated, it gives CASSLVLAGGPYNEQFF.

Many counts were recorded for this clonotype. CDR3 loop: CASSLTQGGPTDTQYF. CDR3 coding DNA: TGTGCCAGCAGCTTGACACAGGGTGGCCCCACAGATACGCAGTATTTT. This rearrangement joins TRBV7-9 to TRBJ2-3; possible D gene TRBD1, 6 bases. CDR1 and CDR2 (germline): SEHNR, FQNEAQ (reference sequence). The germline V and J ends were trimmed by 3 bases and 2 bases, with 15 bases remaining between them. This CDR3 is built from 16 residues.

This clonotype has just a few counts. The V call is TRBV12-3 or TRBV12-4, the J call TRBJ2-7; 14 nucleotides match TRBD2. This CDR3 has 14 residues. Unmatched junction bases numbered 5, after V lost 6 bases and J lost 7 bases. The DNA for the CDR3 is TGTGCCAGCAGCGAGACTAGCGGGAGGGAGGAGCAGTACTTC. Its translation: CASSETSGREEQYF.

The rearrangement uses TRBV11-2 and TRBJ2-1; 7 bases line up with TRBD2. This CDR3 region has 18 residues. V was clipped by 3 bases and J by 7 bases; unmatched bases: 18. CDR1 is SGHAT and CDR2 is FQNNGV in the germline V gene. CDR3 sequence (DNA): TGTGCCAGCAGCTTCCCGCCAACGCGGGAGTTGTATTTGAATGAGCAGTTCTTC. Its translation is CASSFPPTRELYLNEQFF.